This entry lists 14 T cell receptor beta chains sequenced from one sample in a study of sequential checkpoint blockade in melanoma. The protocol was immunoSEQ multiplex PCR, while the TCRdb copy is restricted to in-frame clones and leaves out a portion. The table lists roughly 16,000 clones, 80% of them singletons, with 12% in the top ten. Treatment described: randomized to nivolumab then ipilimumab (arm A) or the reverse (arm B). The sequenced sample was CD8+ T cells sorted from blood (inferred from file names), obtained from a patient given nivolumab and ipilimumab in sequence. The receptor source for this set is a human donor with melanoma.

Here the CDR3 DNA reads TGCGCCAGCACCCCCGGGACAGGGGCCTACGAGCAGTACTTC. Protein sequence: CASTPGTGAYEQYF. The genes are TRBV5-1 and TRBJ2-7, with 10 positions matching TRBD1. The CDR3 is 14 amino acids. V gave up 6 bases and J gave up 2 bases; unmatched junction bases: 5. Germline CDR1 and CDR2: SGHRS and YFSETQ.

V usage is TRBV28 and J usage is TRBJ2-5, with 7 bases lining up with TRBD2. The germline V gene has CDR1 MDHEN and CDR2 SYDVKM. Unmatched junction bases numbered 12, after V lost 3 bases and J lost 2 bases. The CDR3 is 17 residues long. DNA for the CDR3: TGTGCCAGCAGTTTTCTCCGGGGTAGCGGGCATCAAGAGACCCAGTACTTC. Protein: CASSFLRGSGHQETQYF.

The V call is TRBV29-1, the J call TRBJ1-2; D gene unclear. V was clipped by 6 bases and J by 7 bases, with 15 bases between them. The CDR3 contains 12 residues. The V gene's germline CDR1 is SQVTM and CDR2 ANQGSEA. CDR3 DNA: TGCAGCGTCGGGGATCGGAAGAGTGGCTACACCTTC. It is translated as CSVGDRKSGYTF. Full variable domain (rest looked up from reference TRBV29-1 and TRBJ1-2): SAVISQKPSRDICQRGTSLTIQCQVDSQVTMMFWYRQQPGQSLTLIATANQGSEATYESGFVIDKFPISRPNLTFSTLTVSNMSPEDSSIYLCSVGDRKSGYTFGSGTRLTVV.

The chain has TRBV16 and TRBJ1-5; D is possibly TRBD1 (6 bases). Germline-derived CDR1 and CDR2 are KGHSY and FQNENV. With 4 bases removed from V and 0 bases from J, the gap between germline ends came to 16 bases. The CDR3 runs 17 residues. This chain's CDR3 is CASSPGAAGYSNQPQHF. The DNA of the CDR3 is TGTGCCAGCAGCCCAGGGGCGGCAGGTTATAGCAATCAGCCCCAGCATTTT.

V gene TRBV4-1 combines with J gene TRBJ2-7, with TRBD1 matching 8 bases. The CDR3 runs to 16 residues. The V and J ends lost 0 bases and 5 bases, in that order; junction bases with no gene match: 9. Germline CDR1 and CDR2: MGHRA and YSYEKL. CDR3 sequence: CASSQDFGQGGHEQYF. The CDR3 nucleotides are TGCGCCAGCAGCCAAGACTTCGGACAGGGAGGCCACGAGCAGTACTTC.

A single count supports this clone. The V call is TRBV7-9, the J call TRBJ2-5; D remains unclear. Gene TRBJ2-7 matches the end of the DNA better, so the J call may be wrong. Per germline, CDR1 SEHNR and CDR2 FQNEAQ (reference sequence). The CDR3 loop spans 13 amino acids. In DNA, the CDR3 is TGTGCCAGCAGCCCCAAAAGCGAGTACGAGCAGTACTTC. Translating gives CASSPKSEYEQYF.

The chain recombines TRBV6-5 with TRBJ2-1, with D perhaps matching TRBD2 (5 bases). Trimming stripped 5 bases from V and 8 bases from J, with 16 bases between. The CDR3 consists of 14 residues. CDR1 is MNHEY and CDR2 is SVGAGI in the germline V gene. CDR3 DNA sequence: TGTGCCAGCAGTCCGGGCCTGGTCGGGGATGAGCAGTTCTTC. As protein: CASSPGLVGDEQFF.

V gene TRBV7-6 combines with J gene TRBJ2-7; 7 nucleotides match TRBD2. Germline V gene data show CDR1 as SGHVS and CDR2 as FNYEAQ. Trimming removed 6 bases from V and 0 bases from J; junction bases left unmatched: 2. The CDR3 contains 13 residues. CDR3 sequence reads: CASRGGNSYEQYF. The CDR3 DNA reads TGTGCCAGCAGGGGAGGGAACTCCTACGAGCAGTACTTC.

This clone was recorded once. The chain joins TRBV7-9 to TRBJ1-2; D perhaps matches TRBD1 (6 bases). V was cut by 3 bases and J by 8 bases, with 16 bases left in between. CDR3 size: 14 residues. Per the germline V gene, CDR1 is SEHNR and CDR2 is FQNEAQ (reference sequence). The CDR3 nucleotides are TGTGCCAGCAGCTTCGTAGGGGGGGCGGAAGGCTACACCTTC. Its protein is CASSFVGGAEGYTF.

The rearrangement uses TRBV4-1 and TRBJ2-7; 7 bases are shared with TRBD1. CDR1 is MGHRA, CDR2 YSYEKL, per germline. Trimming at V came to 5 bases and at J to 4 bases, leaving 14 bases not matched to a gene. The CDR3 length is 16 residues. In DNA form, the CDR3 reads TGCGCCAGCAGCTTACACACCGGGACAGCTGGGTACGAGCAGTACTTC. Translating it yields CASSLHTGTAGYEQYF.

V usage is TRBV7-3 and J usage is TRBJ2-7, with TRBD1 identical over 7 bases. CDR1 is SGHTA, CDR2 FQGTGA, per germline. This CDR3 has 13 residues. J lost 5 bases, V lost 5 bases, and 6 bases had no gene match. The CDR3 protein is CASSLTQGHEQYF. The DNA for the CDR3 is TGTGCCAGCAGCCTCACACAGGGGCACGAGCAGTACTTC.

The CDR3 sequence is CASSLSGGGSYEQYF. The CDR3, as DNA: TGTGCCAGCAGCTTAAGCGGGGGGGGCTCCTACGAGCAGTACTTC. This chain joins TRBV7-9 and TRBJ2-7; 10 bases are a match to TRBD2. Trimming cost V 2 bases and J 0 bases; bases outside gene matches: 1. Germline V gene data show CDR1 as SEHNR and CDR2 as FQNEAQ (reference sequence). The CDR3 is made up of 15 amino acids.

This clone was seen a handful of times. The chain carries TRBV2 and TRBJ1-5; 7 bases match TRBD1. The CDR3 contains 14 residues. The germline V gene has CDR1 SNHLY and CDR2 FYNNEI. V shed 6 bases, J shed 2 bases, and the junction held 4 bases outside the gene matches. The CDR3 loop is CASSEGQRNQPQHF. CDR3 sequence (DNA): TGTGCCAGCAGCGAGGGACAGCGCAATCAGCCCCAGCATTTT.

The chain has TRBV6-5 and TRBJ1-4, with TRBD1 matching over 8 bases. This CDR3 is built from 13 residues. Trimming took 6 bases from V and 6 from J; bases not matched to a gene: 3. Germline V gives CDR1 MNHEY, CDR2 SVGAGI. The CDR3 loop reads CASSQGADEKLFF. The CDR3 nucleotides are TGTGCCAGCAGCCAGGGGGCGGATGAAAAACTGTTTTTT.